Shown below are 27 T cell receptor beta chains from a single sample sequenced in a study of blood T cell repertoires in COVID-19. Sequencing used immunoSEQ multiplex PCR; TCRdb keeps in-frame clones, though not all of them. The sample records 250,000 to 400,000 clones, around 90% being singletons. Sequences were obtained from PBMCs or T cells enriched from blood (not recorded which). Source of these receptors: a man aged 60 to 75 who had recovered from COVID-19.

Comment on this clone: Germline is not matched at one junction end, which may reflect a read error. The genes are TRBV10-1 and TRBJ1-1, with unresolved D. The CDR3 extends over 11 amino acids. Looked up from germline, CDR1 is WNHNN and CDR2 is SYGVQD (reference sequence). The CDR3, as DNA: TGCGCCAGCAGTGAAAACAGTGAAGCTTTCTTT. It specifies CASSENSEAFF.

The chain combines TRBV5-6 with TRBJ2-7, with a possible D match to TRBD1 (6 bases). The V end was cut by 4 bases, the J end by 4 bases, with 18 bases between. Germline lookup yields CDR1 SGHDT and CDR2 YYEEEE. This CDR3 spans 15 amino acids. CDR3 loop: CASSGSGHIIYEQYF. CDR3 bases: TGTGCCAGCAGCGGTTCGGGACATATAATTTACGAGCAGTACTTC.

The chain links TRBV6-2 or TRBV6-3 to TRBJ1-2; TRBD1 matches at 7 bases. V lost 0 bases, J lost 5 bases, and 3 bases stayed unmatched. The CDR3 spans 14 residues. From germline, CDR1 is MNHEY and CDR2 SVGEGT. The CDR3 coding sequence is TGTGCCAGCAGTTACTCGGGCAGGGGGTATGGCTACACCTTC. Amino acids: CASSYSGRGYGYTF.

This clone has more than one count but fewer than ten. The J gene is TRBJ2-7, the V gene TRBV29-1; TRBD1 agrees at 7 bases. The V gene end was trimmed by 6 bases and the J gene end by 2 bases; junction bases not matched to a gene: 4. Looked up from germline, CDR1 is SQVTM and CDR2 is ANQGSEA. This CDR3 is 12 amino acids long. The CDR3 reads CSVQGLTYEQYF. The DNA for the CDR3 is TGCAGCGTACAGGGGTTAACCTACGAGCAGTACTTC.

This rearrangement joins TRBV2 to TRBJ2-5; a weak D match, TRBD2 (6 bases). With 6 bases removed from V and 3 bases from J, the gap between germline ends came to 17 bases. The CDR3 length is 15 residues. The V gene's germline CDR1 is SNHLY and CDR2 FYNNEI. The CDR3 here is CASSWDLGKEETQYF. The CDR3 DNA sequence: TGTGCCAGCAGCTGGGACTTAGGGAAAGAAGAGACCCAGTACTTC.

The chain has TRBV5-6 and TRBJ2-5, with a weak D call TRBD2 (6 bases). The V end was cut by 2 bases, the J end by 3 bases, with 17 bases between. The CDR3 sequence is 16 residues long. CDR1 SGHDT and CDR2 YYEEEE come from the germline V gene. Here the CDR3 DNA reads TGTGCCAGCAGCTTTTTTGGTCTAGCGAACAAAGAGACCCAGTACTTC. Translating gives CASSFFGLANKETQYF.

In DNA form, the CDR3 reads TGCGCCAGCCGGGGACAGGGCCATACTAGCACAGATACGCAGTATTTT. Residues: CASRGQGHTSTDTQYF. The chain uses TRBV5-1 and TRBJ2-3, with TRBD1 matching 9 bases. The CDR3 is 16 residues long. Germline V gene lookup returns CDR1 SGHRS and CDR2 YFSETQ. The junction had 9 bases not matched to a gene; V was cut back by 7 bases and J by 0 bases. The full variable domain, in which reference TRBV5-1 and TRBJ2-3 provide the parts outside the CDR3, is KAGVTQTPRYLIKTRGQQVTLSCSPISGHRSVSWYQQTPGQGLQFLFEYFSETQRNKGNFPGRFSGRQFSNSRSEMNVSTLELGDSALYLCASRGQGHTSTDTQYFGPGTRLTVL.

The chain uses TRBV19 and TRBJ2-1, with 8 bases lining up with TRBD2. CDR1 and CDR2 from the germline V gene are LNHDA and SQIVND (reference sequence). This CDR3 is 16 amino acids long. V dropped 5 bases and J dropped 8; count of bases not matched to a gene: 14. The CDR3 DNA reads TGTGCCAGTAGTGGACTAGCTGCAAATCCCCGCTATGAGCAGTTCTTC. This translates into CASSGLAANPRYEQFF. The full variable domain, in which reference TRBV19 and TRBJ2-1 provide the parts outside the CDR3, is DGGITQSPKYLFRKEGQNVTLSCEQNLNHDAMYWYRQDPGQGLRLIYYSQIVNDFQKGDIAEGYSVSREKKESFPLTVTSAQKNPTAFYLCASSGLAANPRYEQFFGPGTRLTVL.

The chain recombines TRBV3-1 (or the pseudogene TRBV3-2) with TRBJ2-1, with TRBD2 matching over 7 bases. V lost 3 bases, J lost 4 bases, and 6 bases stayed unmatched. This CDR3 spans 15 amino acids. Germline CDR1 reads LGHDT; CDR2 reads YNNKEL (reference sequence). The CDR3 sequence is CASSQRGREYNEQFF. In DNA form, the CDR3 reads TGTGCCAGCAGCCAGCGCGGGAGAGAATACAATGAGCAGTTCTTC.

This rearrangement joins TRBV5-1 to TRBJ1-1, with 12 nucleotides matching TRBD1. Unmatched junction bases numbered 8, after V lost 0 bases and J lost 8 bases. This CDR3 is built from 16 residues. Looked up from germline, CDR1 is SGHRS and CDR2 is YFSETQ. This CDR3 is CASSLVGQGAQREAFF. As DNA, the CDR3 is TGCGCCAGCAGCTTGGTGGGACAGGGGGCGCAGAGGGAAGCTTTCTTT. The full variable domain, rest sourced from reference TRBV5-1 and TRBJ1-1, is KAGVTQTPRYLIKTRGQQVTLSCSPISGHRSVSWYQQTPGQGLQFLFEYFSETQRNKGNFPGRFSGRQFSNSRSEMNVSTLELGDSALYLCASSLVGQGAQREAFFGQGTRLTVV.

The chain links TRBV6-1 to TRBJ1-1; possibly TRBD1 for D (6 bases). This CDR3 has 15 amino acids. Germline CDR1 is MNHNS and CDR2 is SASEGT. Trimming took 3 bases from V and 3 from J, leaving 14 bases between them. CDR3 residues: CASSDFGGGYTEAFF. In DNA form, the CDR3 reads TGTGCCAGCAGTGATTTTGGGGGCGGATACACTGAAGCTTTCTTT.

This CDR3 is CASSPRASGSHEQYF. CDR3 nucleotide sequence: TGTGCCAGCAGCCCCCGGGCTAGCGGGAGTCACGAGCAGTACTTC. V usage is TRBV7-3 and J usage is TRBJ2-7, with 10 bases matching TRBD2. Unmatched junction bases numbered 9, after V lost 5 bases and J lost 5 bases. This CDR3 contains 15 residues. Germline V gene lookup returns CDR1 SGHTA and CDR2 FQGTGA.

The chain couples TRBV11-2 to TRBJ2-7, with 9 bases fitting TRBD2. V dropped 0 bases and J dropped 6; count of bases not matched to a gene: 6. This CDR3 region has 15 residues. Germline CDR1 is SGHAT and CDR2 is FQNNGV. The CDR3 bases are TGTGCCAGCAGCTTAGAAGGTCTAGCGGGATCCGAGCAGTACTTC. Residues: CASSLEGLAGSEQYF.

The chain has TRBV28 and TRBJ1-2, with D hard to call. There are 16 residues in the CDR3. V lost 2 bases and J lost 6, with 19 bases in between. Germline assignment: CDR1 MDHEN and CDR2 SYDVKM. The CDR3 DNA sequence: TGTGCCAGCAGTTTAAGTTTAGTTGCGGGGAGAGATGGCTACACCTTC. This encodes CASSLSLVAGRDGYTF.

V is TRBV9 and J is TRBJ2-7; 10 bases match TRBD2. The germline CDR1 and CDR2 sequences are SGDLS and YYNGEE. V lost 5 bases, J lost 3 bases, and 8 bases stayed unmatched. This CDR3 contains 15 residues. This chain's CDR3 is CASSREGTSVYEQYF. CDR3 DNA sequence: TGTGCCAGCAGTAGAGAGGGGACTAGCGTCTACGAGCAGTACTTC.

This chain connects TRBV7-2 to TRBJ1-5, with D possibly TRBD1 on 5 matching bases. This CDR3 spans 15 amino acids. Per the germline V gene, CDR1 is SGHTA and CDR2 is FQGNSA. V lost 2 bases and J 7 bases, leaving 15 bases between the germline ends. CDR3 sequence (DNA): TGTGCCAGCAGCTTATTCGGGGGTTACGGGCAGCCCCAGCATTTT. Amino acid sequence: CASSLFGGYGQPQHF.

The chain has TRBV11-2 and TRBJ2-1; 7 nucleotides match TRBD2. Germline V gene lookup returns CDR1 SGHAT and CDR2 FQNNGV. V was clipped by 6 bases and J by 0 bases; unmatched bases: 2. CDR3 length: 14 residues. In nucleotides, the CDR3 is TGTGCCAGCAGTCTAGCGGCCTCCTACAATGAGCAGTTCTTC. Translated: CASSLAASYNEQFF.

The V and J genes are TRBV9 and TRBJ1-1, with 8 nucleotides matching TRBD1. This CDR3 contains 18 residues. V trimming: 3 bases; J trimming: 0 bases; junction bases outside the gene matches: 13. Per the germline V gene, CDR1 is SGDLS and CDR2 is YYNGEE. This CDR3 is CASSARGGQDNMNTEAFF. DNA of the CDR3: TGTGCCAGCAGCGCCAGAGGGGGACAGGACAATATGAACACTGAAGCTTTCTTT.

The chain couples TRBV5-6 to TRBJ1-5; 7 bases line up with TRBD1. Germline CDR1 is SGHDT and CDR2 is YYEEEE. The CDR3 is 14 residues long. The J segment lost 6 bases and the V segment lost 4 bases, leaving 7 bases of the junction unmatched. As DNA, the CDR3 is TGTGCCAGCAGCATGACAGGGTCCGGTCAGCCCCAGCATTTT. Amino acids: CASSMTGSGQPQHF.

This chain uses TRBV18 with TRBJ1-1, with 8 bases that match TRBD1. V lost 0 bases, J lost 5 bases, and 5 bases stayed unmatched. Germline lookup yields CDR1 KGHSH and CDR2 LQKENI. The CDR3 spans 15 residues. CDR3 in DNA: TGTGCCAGCTCACCACCGGGCAGGGGGCTGACTGAAGCTTTCTTT. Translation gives CASSPPGRGLTEAFF.

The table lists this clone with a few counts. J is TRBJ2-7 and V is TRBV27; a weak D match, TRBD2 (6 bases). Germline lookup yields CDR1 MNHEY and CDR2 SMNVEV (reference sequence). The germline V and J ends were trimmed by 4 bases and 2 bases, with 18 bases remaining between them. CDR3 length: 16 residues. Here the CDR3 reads CASSWGISGGAYEQYF. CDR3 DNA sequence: TGTGCCAGCAGTTGGGGGATCAGCGGAGGGGCCTACGAGCAGTACTTC.

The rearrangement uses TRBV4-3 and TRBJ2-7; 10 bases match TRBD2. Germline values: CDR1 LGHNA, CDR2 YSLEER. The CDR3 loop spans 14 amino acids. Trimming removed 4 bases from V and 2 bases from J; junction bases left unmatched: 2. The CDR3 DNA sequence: TGCGCCAGCAGCCGGGGACTAGCGACCTACGAGCAGTACTTC. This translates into CASSRGLATYEQYF.

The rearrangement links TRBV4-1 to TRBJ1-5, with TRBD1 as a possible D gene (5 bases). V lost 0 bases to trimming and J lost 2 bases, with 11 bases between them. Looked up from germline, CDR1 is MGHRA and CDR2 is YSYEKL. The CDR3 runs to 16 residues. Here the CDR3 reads CASSQERTRGNQPQHF. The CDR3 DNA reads TGCGCCAGCAGCCAAGAAAGGACAAGAGGCAATCAGCCCCAGCATTTT.

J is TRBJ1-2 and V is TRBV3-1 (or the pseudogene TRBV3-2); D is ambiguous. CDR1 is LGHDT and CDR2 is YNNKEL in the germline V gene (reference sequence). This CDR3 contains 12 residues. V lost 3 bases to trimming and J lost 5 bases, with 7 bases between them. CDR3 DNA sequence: TGTGCCAGCAGCCAGCGAGGATATGGCTACACCTTC. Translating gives CASSQRGYGYTF.

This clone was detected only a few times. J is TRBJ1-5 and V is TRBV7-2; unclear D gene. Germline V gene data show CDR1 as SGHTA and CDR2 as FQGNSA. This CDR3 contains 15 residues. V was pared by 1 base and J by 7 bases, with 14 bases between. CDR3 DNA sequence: TGTGCCAGCAGCTTAGACCTGACTAATAACCAGCCCCAGCATTTT. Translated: CASSLDLTNNQPQHF.

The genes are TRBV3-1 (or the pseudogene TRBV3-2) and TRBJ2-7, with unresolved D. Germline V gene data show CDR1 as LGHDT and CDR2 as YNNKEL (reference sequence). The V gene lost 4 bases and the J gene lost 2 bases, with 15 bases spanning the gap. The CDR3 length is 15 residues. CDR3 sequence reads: CASSPLTAAPYEQYF. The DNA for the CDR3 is TGTGCCAGCAGCCCCTTGACGGCGGCTCCCTACGAGCAGTACTTC.

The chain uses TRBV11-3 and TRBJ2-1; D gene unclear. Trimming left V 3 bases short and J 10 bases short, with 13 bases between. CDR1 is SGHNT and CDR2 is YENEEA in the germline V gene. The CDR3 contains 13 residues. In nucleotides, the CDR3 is TGTGCCAGCAGCTTGATGGCGGAGAGGGAGCAGTTCTTC. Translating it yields CASSLMAEREQFF. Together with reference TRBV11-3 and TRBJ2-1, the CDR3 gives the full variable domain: EAGVVQSPRYKIIEKKQPVAFWCNPISGHNTLYWYLQNLGQGPELLIRYENEEAVDDSQLPKDRFSAERLKGVDSTLKIQPAELGDSAVYLCASSLMAEREQFFGPGTRLTVL.